The entry below gives a single TCR beta chain sequence along with its context. The antigen remains undetermined. This specimen belongs to a study of T cell repertoires in cytomegalovirus infection. Across the whole study: Both a matching HLA type and CMV infection were indicated by public TCR beta signatures.

TCRdb re-analysed the reads in MiXCR, keeping a single row per CDR3 protein. The table records about 530,000 distinct CDR3 sequences, about a quarter of them present only once. Germline V CDR1 and CDR2: MNHNY, SVGAGI (reference sequence). V lost 7 bases and J lost 6, with 19 bases in between. CDR3 length equals 14 residues. General study results and limits: In two of eight donors, the top clonotype was HLA-C-restricted CMV-specific. Accumulated public TCR beta family frequency recognized individuals carrying CMV together with the relevant HLA.

The TCR originated in a human donor in good health (CMV status not recorded). Some clones in this sample may be carry-over from other donors' samples. The rearrangement links TRBV6-6 to TRBJ2-7; D is unresolved. The specimen was PBMCs. CDR3 region: CASTLHESPGEQYF. In nucleotides, the CDR3 is TGTGCCAGCACCTTACATGAGAGCCCCGGCGAGCAGTACTTC.